Presented here are 31 T cell receptor beta chains from one specimen sequenced in a study of monozygotic twins with inflammatory bowel disease. Each CDR3 protein gets one entry in TCRdb, which reprocessed the 5' RACE reads and gives no DNA. The specimen's table records roughly 300,000 distinct CDR3 sequences. Sequencing used blood. Every receptor here comes from a human donor with ulcerative colitis or Crohn's disease, or a healthy co-twin of an affected twin (not recorded which).

The CDR3 sequence: CASSVAKAGRAGELFF. The V gene is TRBV9, the J gene TRBJ2-2; TCRdb's D call of TRBD2 is untestable without DNA. CDR1 is SGDLS and CDR2 is YYNGEE in the germline V gene. The CDR3 sequence is 16 residues long.

The V call is TRBV7-9, the J call TRBJ1-5; as DNA is missing, the TRBD1 call by TCRdb cannot be tested. This CDR3 region has 16 residues. CDR1 and CDR2 (germline): SEHNR, FQNEAQ (reference sequence). Here the CDR3 reads CASSLVGAGGNQPQHF. Complete variable domain (other parts from reference TRBV7-9 and TRBJ1-5): DTGVSQNPRHKITKRGQNVTFRCDPISEHNRLYWYRQTLGQGPEFLTYFQNEAQLEKSRLLSDRFSAERPKGSFSTLEIQRTEQGDSAMYLCASSLVGAGGNQPQHFGDGTRLSIL.

The chain couples TRBV5-1 to TRBJ2-2; the TRBD2 assignment by TCRdb is unverifiable without DNA. Germline CDR1 and CDR2: SGHRS and YFSETQ. The CDR3 runs to 16 residues. The CDR3 region is CASSLLAGPNTGELFF.

This chain connects TRBV4-3 to TRBJ2-2. The CDR3 runs to 14 residues. Germline lookup yields CDR1 LGHNA and CDR2 YSLEER. The CDR3 sequence is CASSQWGLTGELFF.

This chain joins TRBV12-3 or TRBV12-4 and TRBJ2-2; TCRdb's assignment of TRBD2 cannot be checked, as there is no DNA. The CDR3 has 16 amino acids. The CDR3 spells CASSLGFSGPGGELFF.

This chain connects TRBV30 to TRBJ1-6; TCRdb selects TRBD1, and the lack of DNA leaves this call unchecked. The CDR3 spans 14 residues. CDR1 is GTSNPN, CDR2 SVGIG, per germline (reference sequence). CDR3 residues: CAWSRGTGNSPLHF.

The rearrangement uses TRBV5-1 and TRBJ2-2; TCRdb reports TRBD2, a call that lacks DNA to check it against. Germline loops: CDR1 SGHRS, CDR2 YFSETQ. This CDR3 is built from 13 residues. The CDR3: CASSLGPYPELFF.

This chain joins TRBV20-1 and TRBJ2-7. This CDR3 is 12 amino acids long. Per germline, CDR1 DFQATT and CDR2 SNEGSKA (reference sequence). This CDR3 is CSASKGTYEQYF.

The chain links TRBV6-5 to TRBJ2-2. Germline V lookup: CDR1 MNHEY, CDR2 SVGAGI. This CDR3 contains 12 residues. The chain's CDR3 is CASRFFAGELFF.

This chain uses TRBV3-1 with TRBJ2-2. Germline assignment: CDR1 LGHDT and CDR2 YNNKEL (reference sequence). The CDR3 length is 12 residues. The CDR3 sequence is CASSQSVGELFF.

This rearrangement joins TRBV5-1 to TRBJ2-7; no DNA is available, so the TRBD2 call from TCRdb remains unchecked. CDR3 length: 16 amino acids. Germline CDR1 and CDR2: SGHRS and YFSETQ. Here the CDR3 reads CASSLGLQGPTYEQYF.

The J gene is TRBJ2-1, the V gene TRBV20-1. Germline loops: CDR1 DFQATT, CDR2 SNEGSKA (reference sequence). The CDR3 runs to 11 residues. CDR3: CSAIIGNEQFF.

The chain employs TRBV5-1 and TRBJ1-3. Germline CDR1 SGHRS, CDR2 YFSETQ. The CDR3 has 11 amino acids. CDR3: CASSSGNTIYF.

The chain employs TRBV14 and TRBJ2-3. This CDR3 has 13 residues. The germline V gene encodes CDR1 SGHDN and CDR2 FVKESK. Here the CDR3 reads CASRGDSTDTQYF.

The chain couples TRBV4-3 to TRBJ1-2; TCRdb lists TRBD1, though no DNA is available to test this call. This CDR3 spans 14 amino acids. CDR1 is LGHNA and CDR2 is YSLEER in the germline V gene. This CDR3 is CASSTDSKTYRYTF.

The gene calls are TRBV11-2 and TRBJ2-5; TCRdb proposes TRBD2, but this gene call is untestable without DNA. Germline V gene data show CDR1 as SGHAT and CDR2 as FQNNGV. This CDR3 spans 15 amino acids. CDR3 residues: CASSSLLGRQETQYF.

This sequence joins TRBV30 and TRBJ1-6; TCRdb names TRBD1, which stays unverified in the absence of DNA. Germline CDR1 GTSNPN, CDR2 SVGIG (reference sequence). The CDR3 contains 15 residues. CDR3 sequence reads: CAWKMGPGGNSPLHF.

The chain joins TRBV11-3 to TRBJ2-5; the D call from TCRdb, TRBD1, cannot be confirmed without DNA. This CDR3 region has 16 residues. The V gene's germline CDR1 is SGHNT and CDR2 YENEEA. The CDR3 region is CASSLGDGGPQETQYF.

The chain employs TRBV19 and TRBJ2-1; TCRdb's assignment of TRBD2 cannot be checked, as there is no DNA. The germline gives CDR1 LNHDA, CDR2 SQIVND (reference sequence). There are 15 residues in the CDR3. The CDR3 reads CASSGDVLRANEQFF.

The J gene is TRBJ2-5, the V gene TRBV30; the TCRdb call, TRBD1, lacks DNA for checking. CDR1 and CDR2 (germline): GTSNPN, SVGIG (reference sequence). The length of the CDR3 is 15 residues. CDR3 region: CAWSRPLAYQETQYF.

V is TRBV7-2 and J is TRBJ1-4. The CDR3 is 15 amino acids. The germline V gene encodes CDR1 SGHTA and CDR2 FQGNSA. This CDR3 reads CASSFVSREGEKLFF.

The chain employs TRBV6-1 and TRBJ2-7. Germline assignment: CDR1 MNHNS and CDR2 SASEGT. The length of the CDR3 is 15 residues. CDR3 residues: CASSEGIASSYEQYF.

The chain joins TRBV7-2 to TRBJ2-7; with no DNA, the TCRdb D assignment of TRBD1 cannot be verified. Germline values: CDR1 SGHTA, CDR2 FQGNSA. The CDR3 is made up of 16 amino acids. The CDR3 loop is CASSLASGSGYYEQYF.

J is TRBJ1-5 and V is TRBV28; TCRdb's D gene call, TRBD1, goes unchecked for lack of DNA. The germline CDR1 and CDR2 sequences are MDHEN and SYDVKM. CDR3 length: 15 amino acids. The CDR3 spells CASSSGTGITQPQHF.

V is TRBV11-3 and J is TRBJ2-2; TCRdb designates TRBD1, a call that cannot be tested without DNA. This CDR3 is built from 15 residues. Germline V gives CDR1 SGHNT, CDR2 YENEEA. The CDR3 sequence: CASSFGQGATGELFF.

The CDR3 spells CASSLAGAVNEKLFF. V usage is TRBV7-9 and J usage is TRBJ1-4; TCRdb picks TRBD1, but there is no DNA to check that call. The CDR3 runs to 15 residues. Per germline, CDR1 SEHNR and CDR2 FQNEAQ (reference sequence).

The genes are TRBV20-1 and TRBJ1-1; TCRdb calls TRBD1, which cannot be checked without DNA. From germline, CDR1 is DFQATT and CDR2 SNEGSKA (reference sequence). The CDR3 has 14 amino acids. This CDR3 reads CSAIRQGRITEAFF.

This chain links TRBV5-1 with TRBJ2-3; without DNA, the TCRdb call of TRBD2 cannot be checked. The germline gives CDR1 SGHRS, CDR2 YFSETQ. This CDR3 has 15 amino acids. The CDR3 loop is CASSLSEGSVDTQYF.

The rearrangement links TRBV5-1 to TRBJ2-7; TCRdb returns TRBD1, unconfirmable since there is no DNA. From germline, CDR1 is SGHRS and CDR2 YFSETQ. This CDR3 contains 18 residues. The CDR3 spells CASSFRTGGGSALYEQYF.

The rearrangement uses TRBV11-2 and TRBJ2-1; TCRdb outputs TRBD1, but without DNA this stays unchecked. The CDR3 contains 16 residues. Germline values: CDR1 SGHAT, CDR2 FQNNGV. CDR3 loop: CASSLGGARSYNEQFF.

The gene calls are TRBV5-1 and TRBJ2-7; absent DNA, TCRdb's TRBD2 call cannot be checked. The CDR3 loop spans 15 amino acids. Germline CDR1 and CDR2: SGHRS and YFSETQ. The CDR3 spells CASSLVAGGGYEQYF.